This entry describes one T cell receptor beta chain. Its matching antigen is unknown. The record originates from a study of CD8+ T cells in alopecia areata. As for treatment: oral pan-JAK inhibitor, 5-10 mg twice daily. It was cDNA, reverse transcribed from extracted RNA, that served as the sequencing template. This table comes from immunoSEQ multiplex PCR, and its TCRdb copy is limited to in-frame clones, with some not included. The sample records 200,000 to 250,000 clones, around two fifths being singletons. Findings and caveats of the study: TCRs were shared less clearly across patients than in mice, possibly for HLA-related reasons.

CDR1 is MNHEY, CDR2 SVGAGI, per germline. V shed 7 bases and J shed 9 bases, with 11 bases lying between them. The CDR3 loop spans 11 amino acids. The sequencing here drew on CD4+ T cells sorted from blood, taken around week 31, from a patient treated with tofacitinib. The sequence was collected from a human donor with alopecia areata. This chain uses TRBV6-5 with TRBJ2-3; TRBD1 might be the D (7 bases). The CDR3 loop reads CASNQGGTQYF. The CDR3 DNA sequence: TGTGCCAGCAACCAGGGGGGCACGCAGTATTTT.